The 21 T cell receptor beta chains given below trace back to one sample, sequenced in a study of shared clonotypes between healthy human individuals. The method was immunoSEQ multiplex PCR; TCRdb's version includes in-frame clones alone and lacks a portion of them. The sample has 900,000 to 1,200,000 clones, more than 75% seen once. The sample was memory CD4+ T cells from PBMCs. Subset noted: CD45RA-negative fraction. These receptors all stem from a young man in good health. Some clones in this sample may be carry-over from other donors' samples.

V usage is TRBV2 and J usage is TRBJ2-2; D call uncertain. This CDR3 comprises 14 residues. Trimming left V 6 bases short and J 1 base short, with 9 bases between. The germline V gene has CDR1 SNHLY and CDR2 FYNNEI. The chain's CDR3 is CASRFSENTGELFF. Here the CDR3 DNA reads TGTGCCAGCAGATTCAGCGAGAACACCGGGGAGCTGTTTTTT.

The chain uses TRBV6-5 and TRBJ2-7, with D tentatively TRBD1 (8 bases). This CDR3 has 14 residues. The V gene lost 6 bases and the J gene lost 7 bases, with 19 bases spanning the gap. Per the germline V gene, CDR1 is MNHEY and CDR2 is SVGAGI. The chain's CDR3 is CASSPQGGGLEQYF. CDR3 in DNA: TGTGCCAGCAGCCCACAGGGGGGGGGATTAGAGCAGTACTTC.

The V and J genes are TRBV10-1 and TRBJ2-3, with TRBD1 as a possible D gene (6 bases). Trimming removed 11 bases at V and 5 bases at J, with 14 bases between. The CDR3 consists of 12 residues. Germline-derived CDR1 and CDR2 are WNHNN and SYGVQD (reference sequence). As DNA, the CDR3 is TGCGCCCCAGGTCAGGGGAGAGATACGCAGTATTTT. The encoded protein is CAPGQGRDTQYF.

The chain uses TRBV5-1 and TRBJ1-4, with D maybe TRBD1 (5 bases). CDR1 SGHRS and CDR2 YFSETQ come from the germline V gene. V dropped 8 bases and J dropped 2 bases, with 13 bases sitting between them. The CDR3 is made up of 14 amino acids. The CDR3 DNA reads as TGCGCCAGTGGACCGGGACTTACTAATGAAAAACTGTTTTTT. Its protein product is CASGPGLTNEKLFF.

As regards this clone: A single base is all that separates this from a far larger clone, so a read error is likely. Likely a read error: the CDR3 ends without its conserved phenylalanine or tryptophan. The CDR3, as DNA: TGCAGCGTTGAGGGCCAGTACACTGAAGCTTTCCTT. Its translation: CSVEGQYTEAFL. The chain uses TRBV29-1 and TRBJ1-1, with unresolved D. CDR3 length: 12 residues. Germline V gene lookup returns CDR1 SQVTM and CDR2 ANQGSEA. V was clipped by 3 bases and J by 3 bases, with 8 bases between them.

This chain joins TRBV7-9 and TRBJ2-3; weak D call: TRBD2 (6 bases). Germline CDR1 and CDR2: SEHNR and FQNEAQ (reference sequence). The V gene lost 5 bases and the J gene lost 4 bases, with 10 bases spanning the gap. CDR3 length: 13 residues. CDR3 sequence reads: CASSQSGADTQYF. CDR3 in DNA: TGTGCCAGCAGCCAATCGGGAGCAGATACGCAGTATTTT.

The chain uses TRBV5-1 and TRBJ2-3, with 10 bases lining up with TRBD1. Germline V gene data show CDR1 as SGHRS and CDR2 as YFSETQ. V lost 3 bases to trimming and J lost 5 bases; unmatched junction nucleotides: 12. This CDR3 is 17 amino acids long. The CDR3 DNA follows: TGCGCCAGCAGCTCCACTCCCGGGACAGGGGTCGGAGATACGCAGTATTTT. This sequence encodes CASSSTPGTGVGDTQYF.

This chain links TRBV2 with TRBJ2-4, with D unresolved. V dropped 3 bases and J dropped 0 bases, with 9 bases sitting between them. CDR1 and CDR2 (germline): SNHLY, FYNNEI. CDR3 size: 15 residues. The CDR3 here is CASSEGSLAKNIQYF. CDR3 bases: TGTGCCAGCAGTGAGGGTAGCCTAGCCAAAAACATTCAGTACTTC.

The V and J genes are TRBV7-9 and TRBJ2-3, with a tentative D call TRBD2 (5 bases). The CDR3 covers 15 residues. Trimming took 8 bases from V and 0 from J, leaving 15 bases between them. The germline gives CDR1 SEHNR, CDR2 FQNEAQ (reference sequence). The CDR3 nucleotides read TGTGCCAGCGGAGCGGACGGTTCTAGCACAGATACGCAGTATTTT. Translation: CASGADGSSTDTQYF.

Notes on this clone: A much bigger clone sits one base away, suggesting this may be a read error. This chain links TRBV25-1 with TRBJ1-5; 7 bases are shared with TRBD1. Per the germline V gene, CDR1 is MGHDK and CDR2 is SYGVNS. Trimming took 4 bases from V and 2 from J; bases not matched to a gene: 2. The length of the CDR3 is 14 residues. The CDR3 nucleotides read TGTGCCAGCAGTGGGACAGGAGGCAATCAGCCCCAGCATTTT. Residues: CASSGTGGNQPQHF.

V gene TRBV19 combines with J gene TRBJ1-2; maybe TRBD1 (5 bases). Trimming cost V 5 bases and J 4 bases, with 11 bases left between them. CDR1 LNHDA and CDR2 SQIVND come from the germline V gene (reference sequence). There are 13 residues in the CDR3. The CDR3 bases are TGTGCCAGTAGTCGGGGGTTCGGCTATGGCTACACCTTC. Protein sequence: CASSRGFGYGYTF.

The chain is built from TRBV7-9 and TRBJ1-2, with D uncertain. This CDR3 has 15 residues. Looked up from germline, CDR1 is SEHNR and CDR2 is FQNEAQ (reference sequence). Between the trimmed V and J ends, which lost 2 bases and 3 bases, there was a span of 13 bases. The CDR3 here is CASSLSRAEDYGYTF. The CDR3 DNA sequence: TGTGCCAGCAGCTTAAGTCGGGCGGAGGACTATGGCTACACCTTC.

The V gene is TRBV7-9, the J gene TRBJ2-1; possibly TRBD2 for D (6 bases). The germline V and J ends were trimmed by 5 bases and 0 bases, with 11 bases remaining between them. CDR1 and CDR2 (germline): SEHNR, FQNEAQ (reference sequence). CDR3 length equals 15 residues. The CDR3 sequence: CASSLRGSSYNEQFF. CDR3 DNA sequence: TGTGCCAGCAGCCTGCGGGGTAGCTCCTACAATGAGCAGTTCTTC.

This chain joins TRBV4-2 and TRBJ2-5; D ambiguous. Between the trimmed V and J ends, which lost 2 bases and 3 bases, there was a span of 1 base. Germline V lookup: CDR1 LGHNA, CDR2 YNFKEQ. The CDR3 length is 11 residues. The CDR3 DNA reads as TGTGCCAGCAGCCAAAAAGAGACCCAGTACTTC. Translation gives CASSQKETQYF.

The chain links TRBV7-9 to TRBJ1-6; 10 bases line up with TRBD1. Trimming removed 7 bases from V and 10 bases from J; junction bases left unmatched: 13. This CDR3 is built from 16 residues. Germline V gene lookup returns CDR1 SEHNR and CDR2 FQNEAQ (reference sequence). Here the CDR3 reads CASTISTGTGESPLHF. The CDR3 DNA follows: TGTGCCAGCACCATTTCAACCGGGACAGGGGAATCACCCCTCCACTTT.

This chain uses TRBV10-3 with TRBJ2-1, with D perhaps TRBD2 (6 bases). Looked up from germline, CDR1 is ENHRY and CDR2 is SYGVKD. V lost 10 bases and J lost 8, with 12 bases in between. The CDR3 is made up of 11 amino acids. The CDR3 region is CASGIKDEQFF. CDR3 in DNA: TGTGCCAGCGGGATAAAAGATGAGCAGTTCTTC.

The V call is TRBV9, the J call TRBJ1-5, with 9 bases identical to TRBD1. CDR1 and CDR2 from the germline V gene are SGDLS and YYNGEE. V lost 3 bases to trimming and J lost 6 bases; unmatched junction nucleotides: 22. The CDR3 length is 20 residues. The CDR3 sequence: CASSAQHHPDRGARGQPQHF. The CDR3 coding sequence is TGTGCCAGCAGCGCACAACATCACCCTGACAGGGGGGCGCGCGGTCAGCCCCAGCATTTT.

As regards this clone: With a much larger clone just one base away, this may be a read error. The gene calls are TRBV28 and TRBJ2-1; D is undetermined. The germline gives CDR1 MDHEN, CDR2 SYDVKM. The CDR3 has 14 amino acids. The CDR3 coding sequence is TGTGCCGGCAGTACCTCCCGCCAACTCAATGAGCAGTTCTTC. It is translated as CAGSTSRQLNEQFF.

The rearrangement uses TRBV11-2 and TRBJ2-3; the match to TRBD2 covers 7 bases. The CDR3 contains 13 residues. From germline, CDR1 is SGHAT and CDR2 FQNNGV. V shed 7 bases and J 1 base; nucleotides not matched to a gene: 2. The chain's CDR3 is CASTLAGTDTQYF. DNA of the CDR3: TGTGCCAGCACCCTAGCGGGCACAGATACGCAGTATTTT. Full variable domain (outside the CDR3, taken from reference TRBV11-2 and TRBJ2-3): EAGVAQSPRYKIIEKRQSVAFWCNPISGHATLYWYQQILGQGPKLLIQFQNNGVVDDSQLPKDRFSAERLKGVDSTLKIQPAKLEDSAVYLCASTLAGTDTQYFGPGTRLTVL.

In regard to this clone: A much larger clone is a single base away; this may be a read error. Additional DNA sequences in this sample encode the identical CDR3. The rearrangement links TRBV7-9 to TRBJ1-2, with D possibly TRBD1 on 5 matching bases. The V end lost 7 bases, the J end lost 2 bases, and 14 bases lay between the germline ends. The germline V gene encodes CDR1 SEHNR and CDR2 FQNEAQ (reference sequence). The CDR3 runs 14 residues. The CDR3 DNA is TGTGCCAGCATCCCCGGGGGGGGAAACTATGGCTACACCTTC. Protein: CASIPGGGNYGYTF.

The V and J genes are TRBV7-3 and TRBJ2-2; TRBD2 agrees at 8 bases. J gave up 5 bases and V 4 bases, and 9 bases lay outside the gene matches. CDR3 size: 16 residues. From germline, CDR1 is SGHTA and CDR2 FQGTGA. This CDR3 reads CASSWVAGPGTGELFF. The CDR3 DNA reads as TGTGCCAGCAGCTGGGTAGCGGGACCGGGGACCGGGGAGCTGTTTTTT.